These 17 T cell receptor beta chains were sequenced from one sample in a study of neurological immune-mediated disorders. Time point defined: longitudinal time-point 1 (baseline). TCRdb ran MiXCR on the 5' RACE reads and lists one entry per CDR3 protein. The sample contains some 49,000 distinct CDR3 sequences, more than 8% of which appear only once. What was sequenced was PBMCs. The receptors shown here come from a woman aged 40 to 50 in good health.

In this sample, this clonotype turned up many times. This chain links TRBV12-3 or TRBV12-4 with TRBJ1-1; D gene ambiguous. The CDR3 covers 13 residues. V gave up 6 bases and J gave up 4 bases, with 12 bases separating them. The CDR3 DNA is TGTGCCAGCAGCCAGGAAATTGGCACTGAAGCTTTCTTT. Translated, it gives CASSQEIGTEAFF.

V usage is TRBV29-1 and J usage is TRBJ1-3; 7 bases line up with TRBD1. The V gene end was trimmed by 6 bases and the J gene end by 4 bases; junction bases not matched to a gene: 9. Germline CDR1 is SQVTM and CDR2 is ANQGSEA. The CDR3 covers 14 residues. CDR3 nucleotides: TGCAGCGTCGATGCAGGGGGACAGGGAAACACCATATATTTT. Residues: CSVDAGGQGNTIYF.

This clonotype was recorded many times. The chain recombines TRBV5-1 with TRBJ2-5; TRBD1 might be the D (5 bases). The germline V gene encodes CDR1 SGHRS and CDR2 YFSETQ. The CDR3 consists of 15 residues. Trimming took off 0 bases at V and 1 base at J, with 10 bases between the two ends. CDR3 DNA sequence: TGCGCCAGCAGCTTGGCCAGGGCCCCCCAAGAGACCCAGTACTTC. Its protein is CASSLARAPQETQYF.

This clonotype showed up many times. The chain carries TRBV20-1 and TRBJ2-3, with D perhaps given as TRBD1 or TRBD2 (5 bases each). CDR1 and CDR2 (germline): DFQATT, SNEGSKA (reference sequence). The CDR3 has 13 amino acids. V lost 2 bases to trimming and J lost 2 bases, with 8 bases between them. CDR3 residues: CSARFGTTDTQYF. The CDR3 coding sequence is TGCAGTGCTAGATTCGGGACCACAGATACGCAGTATTTT.

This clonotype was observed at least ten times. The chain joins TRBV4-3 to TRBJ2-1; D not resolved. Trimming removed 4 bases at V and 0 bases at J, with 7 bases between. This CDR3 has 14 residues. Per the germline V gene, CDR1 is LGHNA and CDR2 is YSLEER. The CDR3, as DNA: TGCGCCAGCAGCCCCCACAGCTCCTACAATGAGCAGTTCTTC. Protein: CASSPHSSYNEQFF.

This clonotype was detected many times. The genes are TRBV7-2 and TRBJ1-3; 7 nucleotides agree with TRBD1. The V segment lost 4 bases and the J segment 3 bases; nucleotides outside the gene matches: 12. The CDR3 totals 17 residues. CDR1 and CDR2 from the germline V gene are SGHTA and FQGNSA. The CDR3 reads CASSSQNRGLLGNTIYF. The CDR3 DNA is TGTGCCAGCAGCTCCCAGAACAGGGGACTACTTGGAAACACCATATATTTT.

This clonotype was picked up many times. The DNA for the CDR3 is TGCGCCAGCAGCTTGGGGGGACTAGCGTCGAGTGAGCAGTTCTTC. Translating gives CASSLGGLASSEQFF. The chain employs TRBV5-1 and TRBJ2-1; 10 bases match TRBD2. Germline-derived CDR1 and CDR2 are SGHRS and YFSETQ. Trimming cost V 0 bases and J 9 bases; bases outside gene matches: 6. This CDR3 region has 15 residues. The whole variable domain, filled in from reference TRBV5-1 and TRBJ2-1, reads KAGVTQTPRYLIKTRGQQVTLSCSPISGHRSVSWYQQTPGQGLQFLFEYFSETQRNKGNFPGRFSGRQFSNSRSEMNVSTLELGDSALYLCASSLGGLASSEQFFGPGTRLTVL.

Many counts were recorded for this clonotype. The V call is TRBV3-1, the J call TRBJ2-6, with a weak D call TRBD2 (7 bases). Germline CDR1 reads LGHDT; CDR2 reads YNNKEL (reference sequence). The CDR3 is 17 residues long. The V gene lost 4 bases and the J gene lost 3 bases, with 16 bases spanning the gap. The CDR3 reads CASSPARGPSGANVLTF. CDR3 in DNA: TGTGCCAGCAGCCCAGCGCGGGGGCCGAGTGGGGCCAACGTCCTGACTTTC.

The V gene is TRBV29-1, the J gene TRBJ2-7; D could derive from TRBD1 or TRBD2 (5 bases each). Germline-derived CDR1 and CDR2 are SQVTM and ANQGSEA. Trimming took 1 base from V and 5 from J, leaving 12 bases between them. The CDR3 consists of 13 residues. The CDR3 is CSVEGGRGNEQYF. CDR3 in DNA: TGCAGCGTTGAAGGGGGCCGAGGGAACGAGCAGTACTTC.

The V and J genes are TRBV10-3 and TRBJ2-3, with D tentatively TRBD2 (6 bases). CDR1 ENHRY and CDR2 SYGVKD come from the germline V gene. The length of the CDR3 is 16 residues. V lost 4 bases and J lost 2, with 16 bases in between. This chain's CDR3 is CAISVNPGLVTDTQYF. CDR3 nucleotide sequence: TGTGCCATCAGTGTTAACCCGGGACTCGTCACAGATACGCAGTATTTT.

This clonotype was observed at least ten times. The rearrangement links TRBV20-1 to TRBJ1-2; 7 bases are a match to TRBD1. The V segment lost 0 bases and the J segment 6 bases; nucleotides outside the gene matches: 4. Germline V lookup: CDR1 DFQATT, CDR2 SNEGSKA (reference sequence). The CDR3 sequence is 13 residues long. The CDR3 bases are TGCAGTGCTAGAGATCAAGGGGGCCATGGCTACACCTTC. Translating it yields CSARDQGGHGYTF.

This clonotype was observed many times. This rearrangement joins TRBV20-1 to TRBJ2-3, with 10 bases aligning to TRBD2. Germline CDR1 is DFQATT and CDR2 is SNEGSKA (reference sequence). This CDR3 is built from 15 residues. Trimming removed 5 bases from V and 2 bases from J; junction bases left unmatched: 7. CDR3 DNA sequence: TGCAGTGCTTCCCCAGCGGGGGGGCCCACAGATACGCAGTATTTT. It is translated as CSASPAGGPTDTQYF.

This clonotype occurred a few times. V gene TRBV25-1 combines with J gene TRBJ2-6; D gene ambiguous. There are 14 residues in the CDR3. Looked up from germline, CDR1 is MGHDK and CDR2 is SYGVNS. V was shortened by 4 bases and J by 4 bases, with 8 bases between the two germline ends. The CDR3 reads CASSVLGGANVLTF. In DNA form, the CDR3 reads TGTGCCAGCAGTGTTCTAGGGGGGGCCAACGTCCTGACTTTC.

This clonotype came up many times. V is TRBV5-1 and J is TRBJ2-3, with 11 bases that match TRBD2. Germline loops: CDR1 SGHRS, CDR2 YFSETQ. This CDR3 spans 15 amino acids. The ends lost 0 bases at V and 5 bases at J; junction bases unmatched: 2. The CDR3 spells CASSLALAGGDTQYF. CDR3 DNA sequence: TGCGCCAGCAGCTTGGCTCTAGCGGGGGGAGATACGCAGTATTTT. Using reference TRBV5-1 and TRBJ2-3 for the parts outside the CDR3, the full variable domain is KAGVTQTPRYLIKTRGQQVTLSCSPISGHRSVSWYQQTPGQGLQFLFEYFSETQRNKGNFPGRFSGRQFSNSRSEMNVSTLELGDSALYLCASSLALAGGDTQYFGPGTRLTVL.

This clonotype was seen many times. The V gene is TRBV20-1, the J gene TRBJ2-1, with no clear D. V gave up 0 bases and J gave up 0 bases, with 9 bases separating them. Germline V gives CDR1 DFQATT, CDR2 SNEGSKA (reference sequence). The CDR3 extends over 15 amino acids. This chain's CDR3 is CSAREPSSSYNEQFF. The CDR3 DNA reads TGCAGTGCTAGAGAACCCTCGAGCTCCTACAATGAGCAGTTCTTC.

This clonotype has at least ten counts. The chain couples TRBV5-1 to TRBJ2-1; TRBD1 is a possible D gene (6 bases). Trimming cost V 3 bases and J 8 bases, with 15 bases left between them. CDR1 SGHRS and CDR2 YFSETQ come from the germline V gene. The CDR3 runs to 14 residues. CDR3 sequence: CASSSPQQGDEQFF. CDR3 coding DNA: TGCGCCAGCAGCTCTCCACAACAGGGAGATGAGCAGTTCTTC.

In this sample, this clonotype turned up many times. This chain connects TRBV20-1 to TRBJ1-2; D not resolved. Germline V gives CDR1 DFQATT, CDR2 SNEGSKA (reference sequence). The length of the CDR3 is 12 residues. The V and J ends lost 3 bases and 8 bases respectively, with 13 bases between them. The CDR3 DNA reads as TGCAGTGCTAGTCCTTTGGACTCCGGCTACACCTTC. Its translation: CSASPLDSGYTF.